These 11 T cell receptor beta chains originate from one sample sequenced in a study of T-cell memory formation after mild COVID-19. TCRdb fed the 5' RACE reads into MiXCR, producing one record per CDR3 protein. The sample lists 270,000 or so distinct CDR3 sequences; about a sixth were seen once. The specimen was PBMCs or a T cell subset sorted from them (not recorded which). Every receptor here comes from a man between 18 and 35 years old who had mild COVID-19 (a few samples of this study predate the infection). Cell type and time point are not known.

The genes are TRBV12-3 or TRBV12-4 and TRBJ2-7; 7 bases are a match to TRBD1. V lost 10 bases, J lost 0 bases, and 9 bases stayed unmatched. This CDR3 comprises 14 residues. The chain's CDR3 is CATTSRDSSYEQYF. In DNA, the CDR3 is TGTGCCACCACCTCCCGGGACAGCTCCTACGAGCAGTACTTC.

This chain uses TRBV12-3 or TRBV12-4 with TRBJ2-7; D is unclear. The CDR3 has 13 amino acids. With 1 base removed from V and 5 bases from J, the gap between germline ends came to 9 bases. This chain's CDR3 is CASSLGVSDEQYF. CDR3 coding DNA: TGTGCCAGCAGTTTAGGGGTTTCTGACGAGCAGTACTTC.

This chain joins TRBV12-3 or TRBV12-4 and TRBJ1-5; D unresolved. V lost 1 base and J 1 base, leaving 8 bases between the germline ends. There are 15 residues in the CDR3. CDR3 residues: CASSLGVSSNQPQHF. The CDR3 bases are TGTGCCAGCAGTTTAGGGGTGAGCAGCAATCAGCCCCAGCATTTT.

This clonotype came up a few times. The chain links TRBV11-2 to TRBJ1-2; 7 nucleotides align to TRBD1. This CDR3 has 12 residues. Germline CDR1 SGHAT, CDR2 FQNNGV. Trimming at V came to 5 bases and at J to 5 bases, leaving 2 bases not matched to a gene. The CDR3 region has the DNA TGTGCCAGCAGCAAACAGGGGTATGGCTACACCTTC. It yields the protein CASSKQGYGYTF. The full variable domain, its missing parts supplied by reference TRBV11-2 and TRBJ1-2, is EAGVAQSPRYKIIEKRQSVAFWCNPISGHATLYWYQQILGQGPKLLIQFQNNGVVDDSQLPKDRFSAERLKGVDSTLKIQPAKLEDSAVYLCASSKQGYGYTFGSGTRLTVV.

J is TRBJ2-7 and V is TRBV6-6, with D hard to call. This CDR3 contains 13 residues. V dropped 7 bases and J dropped 0 bases, with 10 bases sitting between them. Germline V CDR1 and CDR2: MNHNY, SVGAGI (reference sequence). CDR3 sequence reads: CASKAGLSYEQYV. The CDR3 DNA sequence: TGTGCCAGCAAGGCAGGCCTCTCCTACGAGCAGTACGTC.

V gene TRBV6-5 combines with J gene TRBJ2-3; D remains unclear. CDR3 length: 13 residues. V dropped 4 bases and J dropped 2 bases, with 7 bases sitting between them. Germline V gives CDR1 MNHEY, CDR2 SVGAGI. CDR3 coding DNA: TGTGCCAGCAGTTCGGCCGACACAGATACGCAGTATTTT. This codes for CASSSADTDTQYF.

This clonotype was counted at least ten times. J is TRBJ2-2 and V is TRBV7-3, with 8 bases fitting TRBD1. Germline values: CDR1 SGHTA, CDR2 FQGTGA. Trimming took 0 bases from V and 3 from J; bases not matched to a gene: 6. There are 17 residues in the CDR3. CDR3 loop: CASSLTPDRAYTGELFF. In nucleotides, the CDR3 is TGTGCCAGCAGCTTAACGCCGGACAGGGCTTACACCGGGGAGCTGTTTTTT.

J is TRBJ2-5 and V is TRBV15; D may correspond to TRBD1 or TRBD2 (6 bases each). CDR3 size: 12 residues. V lost 8 bases and J lost 7, with 14 bases in between. Germline CDR1 and CDR2: LNHNV and YYDKDF (reference sequence). In DNA, the CDR3 is TGTGCCACCGGTCTCGGAGGGGGGACCCAGTACTTC. Its protein is CATGLGGGTQYF.

The chain joins TRBV18 to TRBJ2-7; TRBD2 matches at 10 bases. The germline gives CDR1 KGHSH, CDR2 LQKENI. The CDR3 is 14 amino acids. Trimming at V came to 4 bases and at J to 3 bases, leaving 3 bases not matched to a gene. CDR3 sequence reads: CASSLAGGFYEQYV. The CDR3 DNA is TGTGCCAGCTCACTAGCGGGGGGTTTCTACGAGCAGTACGTC.

V and J are TRBV7-2 and TRBJ2-4; TRBD2 matches at 8 bases. CDR1 is SGHTA, CDR2 FQGNSA, per germline. V lost 3 bases and J lost 6; bases outside the gene matches: 1. The CDR3 consists of 13 residues. The CDR3 nucleotides are TGTGCCAGCAGCTTCCGGGGGGGAAACATTCAGTACTTC. Translation: CASSFRGGNIQYF.

This clonotype was recorded at least ten times. The chain is built from TRBV3-1 and TRBJ2-5; D may match TRBD1 or TRBD2 (5 bases each). This CDR3 region has 12 residues. Germline V gives CDR1 LGHDT, CDR2 YNNKEL (reference sequence). Trimming cost V 6 bases and J 4 bases, with 9 bases left between them. The DNA of the CDR3 is TGTGCCAGCAGTGCGAGGGGAGAGACCCAGTACTTC. This codes for CASSARGETQYF.